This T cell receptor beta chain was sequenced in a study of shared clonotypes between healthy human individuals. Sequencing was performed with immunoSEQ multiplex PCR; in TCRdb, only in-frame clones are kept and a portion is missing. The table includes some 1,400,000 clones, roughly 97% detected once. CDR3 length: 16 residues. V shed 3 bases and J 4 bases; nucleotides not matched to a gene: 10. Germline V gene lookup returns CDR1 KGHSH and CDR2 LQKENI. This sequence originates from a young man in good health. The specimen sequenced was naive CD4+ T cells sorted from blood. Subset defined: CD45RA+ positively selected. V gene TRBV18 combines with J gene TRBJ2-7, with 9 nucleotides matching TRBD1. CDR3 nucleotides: TGTGCCAGCTCACCCTGGATGGGACAGGGTCCGTACGAGCAGTACTTC. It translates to CASSPWMGQGPYEQYF.